These T cell receptor beta chains were read from a single sample in a study of monozygotic twins with inflammatory bowel disease. TCRdb reprocessed the 5' RACE reads and stores each CDR3 protein as one record, lacking DNA. This listing includes fewer than 550,000 distinct CDR3 sequences. Sequenced input: blood. The receptors shown here come from a human donor with ulcerative colitis or Crohn's disease, or a healthy co-twin of an affected twin (not recorded which). CDR3s include the opening cysteine and the closing phenylalanine or tryptophan. The order of the fields is CDR3 length, V gene, J gene, CDR3 protein.

>13|TRBV28|TRBJ2-7
CASSFASKGGQYF
>14|TRBV7-8|TRBJ2-7
CASTLGGLSYEQYF
>12|TRBV7-9|TRBJ2-1
CATRQTGYEQFF
>13|TRBV5-1|TRBJ2-3
CASSIGPLDTQYF
>13|TRBV20-1|TRBJ2-7
CSAGQGPSYEQYF
>17|TRBV28|TRBJ2-2
CASSFFPSRLNTGELFF
>16|TRBV5-1|TRBJ2-7
CASSLEGLAGLYEQYF
>16|TRBV7-3|TRBJ1-6
CASSLSRMGSNSPLHF
>14|TRBV7-2|TRBJ2-1
CASSFGTTSNEQFF
>15|TRBV20-1|TRBJ1-5
CSARGGGQGGQPQHF
>16|TRBV12-3/TRBV12-4|TRBJ2-3
CASNPGLADSTDTQYF
>13|TRBV20-1|TRBJ1-2
CSAGRTGTAEDTF
>15|TRBV20-1|TRBJ1-5
CSAREADYSNQPQHF
>14|TRBV28|TRBJ2-1
CASSHGLVGNEQFF
>16|TRBV28|TRBJ2-7
CASSFQAKAFPYEQYF
>16|TRBV5-6|TRBJ1-3
CASRPQLALSGNTIYF
>18|TRBV2|TRBJ2-1
CASSEGFGTGGAYNEQFF
>18|TRBV20-1|TRBJ2-1
CSASPGLAGGLAYNEQFF
>14|TRBV5-1|TRBJ2-3
CASSEVGGTDTQYF
>13|TRBV24-1|TRBJ1-1
CATSGGMNTEAFF
>14|TRBV7-9|TRBJ2-4
CASSLGGSRNIQYF
>14|TRBV18|TRBJ2-1
CASSPSSGYNEQFF
>14|TRBV7-2|TRBJ2-7
CASSLASASYEQYF
>14|TRBV6-4|TRBJ2-1
CASSDWTDHNEQFF
>15|TRBV4-3|TRBJ2-7
CASSQDRAGFAEQYF
>13|TRBV28|TRBJ1-4
CASRKSGGTVLFF
>13|TRBV20-1|TRBJ1-1
CSARTGGNTEAFF
>16|TRBV4-2|TRBJ1-5
CASSQEGTGFNQPQHF
>17|TRBV29-1|TRBJ2-3
CSVERLREGPQGDTQYF
>14|TRBV7-9|TRBJ1-1
CASSFPRENTEAFF
>15|TRBV20-1|TRBJ2-3
CSARGRGPGTDTQYF
>17|TRBV7-2|TRBJ1-3
CASSLGPRDSWANTIYF